This T cell receptor (beta chain) was recorded in a study of blood T cell repertoires in COVID-19. Study-wide background: Samples representing acute and convalescent COVID-19 were sourced from the United States, Italy and Spain.

CDR1 is MGHRA, CDR2 YSYEKL, per germline. Trimming removed 4 bases from V and 4 bases from J, with 5 bases in between. The CDR3 has 12 amino acids. In the study's own analysis: It was from reference gene primer amplification that nucleated cell counts were estimated. Assay used: immunoSEQ multiplex PCR; TCRdb lists only in-frame clones, some missing. V, J and clone size reflect that table, while D and trimming were determined from the DNA. The repertoire holds fewer than 250,000 clones, with about nine tenths as singletons. The Seattle patients, enrolled during active infection, were followed longitudinally.

The clonotype originates from a man younger than 40 with COVID-19, enrolled during active disease. The sequenced sample was peripheral blood. V is TRBV4-1 and J is TRBJ2-1; D unclear. As DNA, the CDR3 is TGCGCCAGCAGCCTTCTATACAATGAGCAGTTCTTC. It codes for CASSLLYNEQFF.